The 19 T cell receptor beta chains given below trace back to one sample, sequenced in a study of breast tumors, draining lymph nodes, adjacent tissues. TCRdb passed the multiplex PCR reads through MiXCR, listing each CDR3 protein once. The table includes about 130,000 distinct CDR3 sequences, around 20% detected once. The lymph nodes were axillary draining lymph nodes from breast cancer patients. What was sequenced was axillary lymph node tissue. These receptor sequences come from a female donor with breast cancer. Some clones in this sample may be carry-over from other donors' samples.

J is TRBJ2-1 and V is TRBV9; 11 bases align to TRBD2. The germline V gene has CDR1 SGDLS and CDR2 YYNGEE. This CDR3 is built from 17 residues. J gave up 3 bases and V 3 bases, and 8 bases lay outside the gene matches. DNA for the CDR3: TGTGCCAGCAGCGGTGGATCTAGCGGGAGGATCTACAATGAGCAGTTCTTC. This gives the protein CASSGGSSGRIYNEQFF.

V and J are TRBV15 and TRBJ1-1; no definite D call. This CDR3 region has 15 residues. Germline CDR1 LNHNV, CDR2 YYDKDF (reference sequence). Between the trimmed V and J ends, which lost 0 bases and 5 bases, there was a span of 13 bases. Written as DNA, the CDR3 is TGTGCCACCAGCAGAGATGGAGGGTGGCGTACTGAAGCTTTCTTT. Protein sequence: CATSRDGGWRTEAFF.

The table lists this clonotype with many counts. The rearrangement uses TRBV24-1 and TRBJ2-3; D possibly matches TRBD1 or TRBD2 (5 bases each). The CDR3 covers 15 residues. Per the germline V gene, CDR1 is KGHDR and CDR2 is SFDVKD. Between the trimmed V and J ends, which lost 6 bases and 3 bases, there was a span of 15 bases. The CDR3 DNA follows: TGTGCCACCAGTCGGGCAGGGAGTCGGACAGATACGCAGTATTTT. Translating gives CATSRAGSRTDTQYF.

This clonotype has ten or more counts. This chain joins TRBV6-1 and TRBJ2-5; perhaps TRBD2 as D (5 bases). Germline V gene data show CDR1 as MNHNS and CDR2 as SASEGT. Trimming cost V 0 bases and J 4 bases, with 21 bases left between them. The CDR3 runs to 18 residues. The CDR3 here is CASSEALTGSAFGETQYF. CDR3 DNA: TGTGCCAGCAGTGAAGCGTTGACGGGAAGTGCGTTTGGAGAGACCCAGTACTTC.

This clonotype turned up a few times. The chain couples TRBV9 to TRBJ2-5, with 10 bases aligning to TRBD1. The CDR3 totals 16 residues. V shed 3 bases, J shed 4 bases, and the junction held 9 bases outside the gene matches. Looked up from germline, CDR1 is SGDLS and CDR2 is YYNGEE. The CDR3 reads CASSAGTGVGRETQYF. The CDR3 DNA sequence: TGTGCCAGCAGCGCTGGGACAGGGGTAGGTCGAGAGACCCAGTACTTC.

This clonotype was counted a few times. This chain joins TRBV28 and TRBJ1-6; 10 nucleotides line up with TRBD1. The germline CDR1 and CDR2 sequences are MDHEN and SYDVKM. This CDR3 region has 16 residues. Losses at the gene ends were 5 bases for V and 7 bases for J; bases not matched to a gene: 8. CDR3 sequence: CASSAGGQGRNSPLHF. CDR3 DNA: TGTGCCAGCAGTGCAGGGGGACAGGGGAGGAATTCACCCCTCCACTTT.

This clonotype showed up many times. The chain joins TRBV7-3 to TRBJ2-3; 10 bases agree with TRBD2. This CDR3 contains 13 residues. The V segment lost 4 bases and the J segment 6 bases; nucleotides outside the gene matches: 1. Germline values: CDR1 SGHTA, CDR2 FQGTGA. CDR3 region: CASSSTSGDTQYF. CDR3 nucleotides: TGTGCCAGCAGCTCGACTAGCGGGGATACGCAGTATTTT. Variable domain in full (rest from reference TRBV7-3 and TRBJ2-3): GAGVSQTPSNKVTEKGKYVELRCDPISGHTALYWYRQSLGQGPEFLIYFQGTGAADDSGLPNDRFFAVRPEGSVSTLKIQRTERGDSAVYLCASSSTSGDTQYFGPGTRLTVL.

The J gene is TRBJ2-1, the V gene TRBV27; no definite D call. The CDR3 totals 13 residues. Germline loops: CDR1 MNHEY, CDR2 SMNVEV (reference sequence). Trimming removed 5 bases at V and 4 bases at J, with 9 bases between. The DNA of the CDR3 is TGTGCCAGCAGTACCCTGTCTTACAATGAGCAGTTCTTC. This codes for CASSTLSYNEQFF.

This clonotype was seen repeatedly, ten times or more. The V and J genes are TRBV20-1 and TRBJ2-7; D not certain. CDR1 DFQATT and CDR2 SNEGSKA come from the germline V gene (reference sequence). Trimming removed 2 bases at V and 3 bases at J, with 11 bases between. This CDR3 contains 13 residues. Here the CDR3 DNA reads TGCAGTGCTAGATTTTCAAGCAGCTACGAGCAGTACTTC. Protein product: CSARFSSSYEQYF.

This clonotype has at least ten counts. V usage is TRBV27 and J usage is TRBJ2-7; weak D call: TRBD1 (5 bases). Trimming took 6 bases from V and 1 from J, leaving 16 bases between them. Germline CDR1 is MNHEY and CDR2 is SMNVEV (reference sequence). There are 15 residues in the CDR3. The CDR3: CASSQGQGISYEQYF. CDR3 nucleotide sequence: TGTGCCAGCAGCCAAGGCCAGGGCATTTCCTACGAGCAGTACTTC.

The sample holds many counts of this clonotype. The rearrangement links TRBV6-1 to TRBJ2-6, with a tentative D call TRBD1 (5 bases). CDR3 length equals 15 residues. Per germline, CDR1 MNHNS and CDR2 SASEGT. V lost 4 bases and J 4 bases, leaving 11 bases between the germline ends. The CDR3 loop is CASSAVRAGANVLTF. The CDR3 DNA reads TGTGCCAGCAGTGCCGTCAGGGCCGGGGCCAACGTCCTGACTTTC.

Comments on this clonotype: A much larger clone lies one base from this, so it may be a read error. A read error is likely, as this CDR3 ends without the conserved phenylalanine or tryptophan. This chain uses TRBV6-6 with TRBJ1-5; no clear D. The CDR3 runs 15 residues. The germline V and J ends were trimmed by 2 bases and 1 base, with 9 bases remaining between them. Germline V gives CDR1 MNHNY, CDR2 SVGAGI (reference sequence). CDR3 residues: CASSYRADSNQPQHL. DNA for the CDR3: TGTGCCAGCAGTTACAGGGCAGACAGCAATCAGCCCCAGCATCTT.

A word on this clonotype: It may be a read error: a sequence one base away is much more abundant. The chain recombines TRBV20-1 with TRBJ2-2; unclear D gene. CDR3 length: 13 residues. Germline values: CDR1 DFQATT, CDR2 SNEGSKA (reference sequence). Trimming stripped 0 bases from V and 6 bases from J, with 8 bases between. In DNA form, the CDR3 reads TGCAGTGCTAGAGAGGTGGTCGCCGGGGAGCTGTTTTTT. As protein: CSAREVVAGELFF.

This clonotype was detected ten times or more. V gene TRBV6-5 combines with J gene TRBJ1-2, with D possibly matching TRBD1 (6 bases). This CDR3 has 16 amino acids. With 0 bases removed from V and 7 bases from J, the gap between germline ends came to 18 bases. Germline V lookup: CDR1 MNHEY, CDR2 SVGAGI. The CDR3, as DNA: TGTGCCAGCAGTTACTCGCCAAACAGGGAGGCGGGTGGCTACACCTTC. It codes for CASSYSPNREAGGYTF.

In regard to this clonotype: This may be a read error: a much more frequent sequence differs by one nucleotide. The rearrangement joins TRBV6-1 to TRBJ2-7, with 7 bases identical to TRBD1. Germline V CDR1 and CDR2: MNHNS, SASEGT. This CDR3 comprises 13 residues. The DNA for the CDR3 is TGTGCCAGCAGTAGACAGGGTACCTACGGGCAGTACTTC. Translating it yields CASSRQGTYGQYF.

Ten or more counts support this clonotype. One end of the junction varies from germline; a read error may be responsible. The J gene is TRBJ2-7, the V gene TRBV5-4, with D perhaps matching TRBD2 (5 bases). The CDR3 runs 13 residues. Per the germline V gene, CDR1 is SGHNT and CDR2 is YYREEE (reference sequence). Written as DNA, the CDR3 is TGTGCCAACAGCTTGGACTTGTCCTACGAGCAGTACTTC. Encoded protein: CANSLDLSYEQYF. The full variable domain, with the rest looked up from reference TRBV5-4 and TRBJ2-7, is ETGVTQSPTHLIKTRGQQVTLRCSSQSGHNTVSWYQQALGQGPQFIFQYYREEENGRGNFPPRFSGLQFPNYSSELNVNALELDDSALYLCANSLDLSYEQYFGPGTRLTVT.

The table lists this clonotype with many counts. V gene TRBV5-4 combines with J gene TRBJ2-5; TRBD1 might be the D (6 bases). This CDR3 has 14 residues. Germline CDR1 reads SGHNT; CDR2 reads YYREEE (reference sequence). The V gene lost 5 bases and the J gene lost 1 base, with 12 bases spanning the gap. CDR3 in DNA: TGTGCCAGCAGACTCAAGGGGGTCCAAGAGACCCAGTACTTC. It translates to CASRLKGVQETQYF.

This clonotype was seen repeatedly, ten times or more. The chain carries TRBV30 and TRBJ2-7; 9 positions agree with TRBD2. The junction had 13 bases not matched to a gene; V was cut back by 4 bases and J by 6 bases. Germline V CDR1 and CDR2: GTSNPN, SVGIG (reference sequence). There are 15 residues in the CDR3. The CDR3 loop is CAWTLPVAGVSEQYF. The CDR3 DNA reads as TGTGCCTGGACCCTCCCCGTAGCGGGAGTATCCGAGCAGTACTTC.

In its sample, this clonotype was seen many times. The chain is built from TRBV20-1 and TRBJ1-2, with D maybe TRBD1 (5 bases). Germline V gene sequence: CDR1 DFQATT, CDR2 SNEGSKA (reference sequence). This CDR3 is 15 amino acids long. Trimming removed 1 base from V and 4 bases from J, with 16 bases in between. The CDR3 DNA sequence: TGCAGTGCTAGAGGGCCCGGGACGGCGAGCTATGGCTACACCTTC. It yields the protein CSARGPGTASYGYTF.